The 15 T cell receptor beta chains listed next were all sequenced from one sample in a study of tissue T cells after allogeneic stem cell transplantation. Data came from immunoSEQ multiplex PCR; TCRdb stores just in-frame clones and leaves some out. The table lists several hundred clones, roughly 41% of them singletons, with over 25% in the top ten. The source material was jejunal tissue, sampled at autopsy. The receptors derive from a female patient between 40 and 69 years old with steroid-refractory graft-versus-host disease after an allogeneic stem cell transplant. Some T cells may be transferred from the graft donor.

The chain recombines TRBV12-3 or TRBV12-4 with TRBJ1-4; D gene uncertain. Trimming pared 5 bases from V and 8 bases from J, leaving 9 bases between. This CDR3 comprises 12 residues. CDR3 protein: CASSETGEKLFF. In DNA, the CDR3 is TGTGCCAGCAGTGAGACGGGAGAAAAACTGTTTTTT.

This clone rates as hyperexpanded. The chain joins TRBV5-1 to TRBJ1-1; no definite D call. The CDR3 contains 13 residues. CDR1 and CDR2 from the germline V gene are SGHRS and YFSETQ. Trimming left V 3 bases short and J 1 base short, with 7 bases between. CDR3 bases: TGCGCCAGCAGCTCGACCGGGAACACTGAAGCTTTCTTT. It is translated as CASSSTGNTEAFF.

Within the sample, this clone is large. This rearrangement joins TRBV4-1 to TRBJ1-1, with D perhaps TRBD1 (6 bases). V lost 0 bases to trimming and J lost 8 bases, with 13 bases between them. This CDR3 has 14 residues. Germline lookup yields CDR1 MGHRA and CDR2 YSYEKL. In DNA, the CDR3 is TGCGCCAGCAGCCAAGATCTGGGGGCAGGGGAAGCTTTCTTT. Protein product: CASSQDLGAGEAFF.

This clone was found a few times. This sequence joins TRBV12-3 or TRBV12-4 and TRBJ1-1; D is unclear. CDR3 length equals 13 residues. V lost 3 bases and J lost 3, with 8 bases in between. In DNA form, the CDR3 reads TGTGCCAGCAGTTTTGGGCCAGACACTGAAGCTTTCTTT. It yields the protein CASSFGPDTEAFF.

This clone turned up a few times. This chain links TRBV3-1 (or the pseudogene TRBV3-2) with TRBJ1-1; a weak D match, TRBD1 (5 bases). V was trimmed by 1 base and J by 4 bases, leaving 10 bases between them. CDR3 length equals 14 residues. CDR1 is LGHDT, CDR2 YNNKEL, per germline (reference sequence). The CDR3 is CASSQGGVITEAFF. The CDR3 coding sequence is TGTGCCAGCAGCCAAGGGGGCGTCATCACTGAAGCTTTCTTT.

This clone was counted once. The chain recombines TRBV6-6 with TRBJ1-4; no reliable D call. The CDR3 has 14 amino acids. The germline CDR1 and CDR2 sequences are MNHNY and SVGAGI (reference sequence). Trimming stripped 6 bases from V and 11 bases from J, with 19 bases between. The CDR3 region has the DNA TGTGCCAGCAGGCCCTCGGAAGGGCGGGTGAAACTGTTTTTT. It encodes CASRPSEGRVKLFF.

V usage is TRBV12-5 and J usage is TRBJ2-1, with D uncertain. The CDR3 is 13 amino acids. Looked up from germline, CDR1 is LGHNT and CDR2 is FRNRAP. Trimming shortened V by 3 bases and J by 9 bases, and 12 bases separated the two germline ends. CDR3 DNA: TGTGCTAGTGGTTTTCCAAAACTGAGTGAGCAGTTCTTC. It is translated as CASGFPKLSEQFF.

The chain uses TRBV6-5 and TRBJ2-7; D unclear. V gave up 0 bases and J gave up 9 bases, with 15 bases separating them. Per the germline V gene, CDR1 is MNHEY and CDR2 is SVGAGI. This CDR3 has 14 residues. The CDR3 DNA follows: TGTGCCAGCAGTTACTCGAAAAACCTCGGTGGGCAGTACTTC. It encodes CASSYSKNLGGQYF.

This clone appeared once. This chain links TRBV5-1 with TRBJ2-1; D is unresolved. Trimming took off 0 bases at V and 3 bases at J, with 7 bases between the two ends. Germline V gene lookup returns CDR1 SGHRS and CDR2 YFSETQ. This CDR3 contains 14 residues. The CDR3 DNA sequence: TGCGCCAGCAGCTTGGAAGGGTTCTACAATGAGCAGTTCTTC. Its translation: CASSLEGFYNEQFF.

This clone appeared once. The chain recombines TRBV6-5 with TRBJ2-7, with D tentatively TRBD1 or TRBD2 (5 bases each). The CDR3 contains 14 residues. Germline assignment: CDR1 MNHEY and CDR2 SVGAGI. The V end was cut by 5 bases, the J end by 3 bases, with 14 bases between. The CDR3 coding sequence is TGTGCCAGCAGTACCCGGGGCTCACACTACGAGCAGTACTTC. It codes for CASSTRGSHYEQYF.

The chain recombines TRBV7-9 with TRBJ1-2; D may be TRBD1 (5 bases). Germline values: CDR1 SEHNR, CDR2 FQNEAQ (reference sequence). The CDR3 spans 12 residues. Trimming removed 5 bases from V and 6 bases from J, with 10 bases in between. CDR3 region: CASSPGGDGYTF. DNA of the CDR3: TGTGCCAGCAGCCCCGGGGGGGATGGCTACACCTTC.

The chain joins TRBV20-1 to TRBJ1-4, with 7 bases lining up with TRBD1. Per germline, CDR1 DFQATT and CDR2 SNEGSKA (reference sequence). The V segment lost 4 bases and the J segment 4 bases; nucleotides outside the gene matches: 9. This CDR3 has 15 residues. CDR3 sequence reads: CSAIDRVGDNEKLFF. The CDR3 bases are TGCAGTGCTATTGACAGGGTGGGGGATAATGAAAAACTGTTTTTT.

V gene TRBV18 combines with J gene TRBJ1-2, with TRBD1 identical over 9 bases. Germline values: CDR1 KGHSH, CDR2 LQKENI. This CDR3 comprises 15 residues. V was pared by 2 bases and J by 3 bases, with 4 bases of the junction left unmatched. The chain's CDR3 is CASSPYRGRDYGYTF. The CDR3 DNA sequence: TGTGCCAGCTCACCATACAGGGGGCGAGACTATGGCTACACCTTC. Based on the CDR3 plus reference TRBV18 and TRBJ1-2, the full variable domain is NAGVMQNPRHLVRRRGQEARLRCSPMKGHSHVYWYRQLPEEGLKFMVYLQKENIIDESGMPKERFSAEFPKEGPSILRIQQVVRGDSAAYFCASSPYRGRDYGYTFGSGTRLTVV.

The V gene is TRBV5-4, the J gene TRBJ1-1; 7 nucleotides align to TRBD1. This CDR3 has 13 residues. V dropped 4 bases and J dropped 4; count of bases not matched to a gene: 4. Germline CDR1 is SGHNT and CDR2 is YYREEE (reference sequence). The CDR3 spells CASSRGTATEAFF. CDR3 nucleotide sequence: TGTGCCAGCAGCCGGGGGACAGCCACTGAAGCTTTCTTT.

The chain joins TRBV9 to TRBJ1-5; TRBD1 might be the D (5 bases). Trimming shortened V by 3 bases and J by 7 bases, and 11 bases separated the two germline ends. This CDR3 is built from 13 residues. Germline values: CDR1 SGDLS, CDR2 YYNGEE. CDR3 region: CASSAGRGQPQHF. The CDR3 DNA sequence: TGTGCCAGCAGCGCCGGAAGGGGCCAGCCCCAGCATTTT.